Listed below are T cell receptor beta chains from one sample, sequenced in a study of cytomegalovirus exposure and HLA in healthy donors. Assay: immunoSEQ multiplex PCR; the TCRdb copy retains only in-frame clones and omits some. Of around 260,000 clones in the sample, 80% are singletons; the top ten hold over 0.3%. The sample was PBMCs. Receptors were obtained from a girl under 10 years old in good health and CMV-seronegative. Both conserved end residues are part of each CDR3. A D gene is named only where the DNA matches it firmly. Rows give clone size only sometimes, using once, few, many, or a class for an expanded clone.

D gene	clone size	V gene	J gene	CDR3 protein	CDR3 DNA
TRBD2	-	TRBV10-3	TRBJ2-3	CAISESVSGAYGTDTQYF	TGTGCCATCAGTGAGTCGGTTAGCGGGGCATATGGCACAGATACGCAGTATTTT
TRBD1	-	TRBV4-1	TRBJ2-3	CASSQGDRATDTQYF	TGCGCCAGCAGCCAGGGGGACAGGGCCACAGATACGCAGTATTTT
-	-	TRBV28	TRBJ1-4	CASSLWRERIPTNEKLFF	TGTGCCAGCAGTTTGTGGCGGGAACGGATCCCAACTAATGAAAAACTGTTTTTT
-	-	TRBV6-1	TRBJ2-7	CASSEEWEITSYEQYF	TGTGCCAGCAGTGAAGAATGGGAGATTACCTCCTACGAGCAGTACTTC
TRBD1	once	TRBV11-2	TRBJ2-5	CASSSPGGPETQYF	TGTGCCAGCAGCTCCCCAGGGGGTCCGGAGACCCAGTACTTC
TRBD1	-	TRBV27	TRBJ1-2	CASRIQGAGGYTF	TGTGCCAGCAGGATACAGGGGGCAGGTGGCTACACCTTC
TRBD2	-	TRBV29-1	TRBJ2-7	CSVRTSGSYEQYF	TGCAGCGTCCGGACTAGCGGGAGTTACGAGCAGTACTTC
-	-	TRBV9	TRBJ2-3	CASSARRDDTQYF	TGTGCCAGCAGCGCCCGGAGGGACGATACGCAGTATTTT
-	-	TRBV6-5	TRBJ1-2	CASSERVGDYGYTF	TGTGCCAGCAGTGAACGGGTAGGGGACTATGGCTACACCTTC
-	once	TRBV14	TRBJ1-1	CASSQLFRENTEAFF	TGTGCCAGCAGCCAACTATTTCGGGAGAACACTGAAGCTTTCTTT
-	few	TRBV5-6	TRBJ2-7	CASSLLDRKNYEQYF	TGTGCCAGCAGCTTGCTGGACAGAAAAAACTACGAGCAGTACTTC
-	-	TRBV23-1	TRBJ1-4	CASRRQGTPNEKLFF	TGCGCCAGCAGGCGTCAGGGTACACCTAATGAAAAACTGTTTTTT
-	-	TRBV30	TRBJ2-7	CAWSIGYEQYF	TGTGCCTGGAGTATCGGGTACGAGCAGTACTTC
TRBD2	-	TRBV5-8	TRBJ2-5	CASIPLAGSETQYF	TGTGCCAGCATACCACTAGCGGGGTCAGAGACCCAGTACTTC
TRBD1	once	TRBV5-1	TRBJ1-2	CASSLDRVWLDRGFGYTF	TGCGCCAGCAGCTTGGACCGAGTTTGGCTTGACAGGGGGTTTGGCTACACCTTC
TRBD1	-	TRBV18	TRBJ2-7	CASSPIEGAREQYF	TGTGCCAGCTCACCAATTGAGGGGGCGAGGGAGCAGTACTTC
-	-	TRBV18	TRBJ2-3	CASSPSGDTQYF	TGTGCCAGCTCACCATCCGGAGATACGCAGTATTTT
TRBD2	few	TRBV7-9	TRBJ2-1	CASSLGAGGYNEQFF	TGTGCCAGCAGCTTAGGCGCGGGGGGCTACAATGAGCAGTTCTTC
TRBD2	-	TRBV11-2	TRBJ2-7	CASSLDSSGKSYEQYF	TGTGCCAGCAGCTTAGATTCCAGCGGGAAATCCTACGAGCAGTACTTC
-	-	TRBV29-1	TRBJ2-7	CSVEAVAENSYEQYF	TGCAGCGTTGAAGCGGTAGCGGAAAACTCCTACGAGCAGTACTTC
TRBD2	-	TRBV5-4	TRBJ2-3	CASSPGTGGPTDTQYF	TGTGCCAGCAGCCCGGGGACGGGGGGACCCACAGATACGCAGTATTTT
-	-	TRBV28	TRBJ2-6	CASKESSGANVLTF	TGTGCCAGCAAGGAGAGCTCTGGGGCCAACGTCCTGACTTTC
TRBD1	-	TRBV14	TRBJ2-7	CASSHNRRTGSPYEQYF	TGTGCCAGCAGCCACAACAGACGGACAGGGTCTCCCTACGAGCAGTACTTC
-	-	TRBV5-1	TRBJ2-1	CASSSDHRSSYNEQFF	TGCGCCAGCAGCTCCGACCACAGAAGCTCCTACAATGAGCAGTTCTTC
TRBD1	-	TRBV7-9	TRBJ1-6	CSSSPGGSDSPLHF	TGTTCCAGCAGCCCAGGGGGTTCGGATTCACCCCTCCACTTT
-	once	TRBV27	TRBJ2-7	CASSLRTEYEQYF	TGTGCCAGCAGTTTACGAACAGAGTACGAGCAGTACTTC
-	-	TRBV4-1	TRBJ2-2	CASSQTFGGGPGELFF	TGCGCCAGCAGCCAAACGTTTGGTGGGGGCCCCGGGGAGCTGTTTTTT
-	-	TRBV6-6	TRBJ1-2	CASSTSGVGGYTF	TGTGCCAGCAGTACCTCAGGGGTAGGAGGCTACACCTTC
-	-	TRBV2	TRBJ2-3	CASSARRAGLDTQYF	TGTGCCAGCAGTGCACGGAGGGCCGGTCTGGACACGCAGTATTTT
-	-	TRBV5-5	TRBJ2-5	CASSFGWQRQETQYF	TGTGCCAGCAGCTTTGGGTGGCAGCGACAAGAGACCCAGTACTTC
TRBD2	-	TRBV5-1	TRBJ2-5	CASSTGLAGGTETQYF	TGCGCCAGCAGCACTGGACTAGCGGGAGGGACGGAGACCCAGTACTTC
TRBD2	-	TRBV11-3	TRBJ2-1	CASSLGRLAGENEQFF	TGTGCCAGCAGCTTGGGAAGACTAGCGGGGGAAAATGAGCAGTTCTTC
TRBD2	-	TRBV5-1	TRBJ2-7	CASSLALAGNEQYF	TGCGCCAGCAGCTTGGCACTAGCGGGGAACGAGCAGTACTTC